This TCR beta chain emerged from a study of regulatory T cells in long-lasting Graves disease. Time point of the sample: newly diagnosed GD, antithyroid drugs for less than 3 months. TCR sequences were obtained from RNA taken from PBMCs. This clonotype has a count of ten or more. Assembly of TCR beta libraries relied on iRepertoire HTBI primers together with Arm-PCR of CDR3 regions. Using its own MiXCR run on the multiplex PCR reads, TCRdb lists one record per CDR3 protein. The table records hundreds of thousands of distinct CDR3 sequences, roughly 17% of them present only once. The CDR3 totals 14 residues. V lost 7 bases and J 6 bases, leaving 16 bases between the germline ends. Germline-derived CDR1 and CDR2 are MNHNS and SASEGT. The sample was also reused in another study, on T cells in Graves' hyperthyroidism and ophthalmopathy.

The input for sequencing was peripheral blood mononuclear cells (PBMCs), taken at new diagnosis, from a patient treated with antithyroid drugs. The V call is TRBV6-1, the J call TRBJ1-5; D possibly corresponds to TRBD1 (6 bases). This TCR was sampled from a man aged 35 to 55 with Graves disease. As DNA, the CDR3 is TGTGCCAGCAATAGGGGGGGAGAGGGTCAGCCCCAGCATTTT. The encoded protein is CASNRGGEGQPQHF.